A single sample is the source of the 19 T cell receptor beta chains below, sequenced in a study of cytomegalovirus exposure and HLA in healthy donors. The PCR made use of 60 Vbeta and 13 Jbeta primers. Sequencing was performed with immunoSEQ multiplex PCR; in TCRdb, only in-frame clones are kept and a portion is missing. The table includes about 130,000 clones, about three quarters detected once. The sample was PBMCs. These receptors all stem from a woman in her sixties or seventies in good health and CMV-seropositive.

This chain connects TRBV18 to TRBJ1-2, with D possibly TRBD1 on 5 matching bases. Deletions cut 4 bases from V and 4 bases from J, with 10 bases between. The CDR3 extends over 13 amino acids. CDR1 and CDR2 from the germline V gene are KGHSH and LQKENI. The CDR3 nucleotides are TGTGCCAGCTCACAAGACAGCACCTATGGCTACACCTTC. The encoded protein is CASSQDSTYGYTF.

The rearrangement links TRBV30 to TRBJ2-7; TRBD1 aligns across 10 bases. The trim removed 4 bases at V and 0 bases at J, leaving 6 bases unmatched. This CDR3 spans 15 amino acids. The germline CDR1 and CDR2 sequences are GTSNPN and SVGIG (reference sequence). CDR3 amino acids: CAWNPDRGSSYEQYF. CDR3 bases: TGTGCCTGGAACCCGGACAGGGGGAGCTCCTACGAGCAGTACTTC.

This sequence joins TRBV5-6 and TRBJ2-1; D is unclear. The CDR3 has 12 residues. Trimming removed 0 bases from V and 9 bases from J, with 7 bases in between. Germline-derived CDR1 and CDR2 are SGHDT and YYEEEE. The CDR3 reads CASSLGPVEQFF. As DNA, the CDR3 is TGTGCCAGCAGCTTGGGGCCAGTTGAGCAGTTCTTC.

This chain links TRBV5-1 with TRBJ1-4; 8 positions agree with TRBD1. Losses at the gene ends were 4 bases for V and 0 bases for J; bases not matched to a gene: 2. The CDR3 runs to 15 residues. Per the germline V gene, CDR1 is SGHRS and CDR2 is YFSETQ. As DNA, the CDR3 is TGCGCCAGCAGCCTACAGGGGGCAACTAATGAAAAACTGTTTTTT. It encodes CASSLQGATNEKLFF.

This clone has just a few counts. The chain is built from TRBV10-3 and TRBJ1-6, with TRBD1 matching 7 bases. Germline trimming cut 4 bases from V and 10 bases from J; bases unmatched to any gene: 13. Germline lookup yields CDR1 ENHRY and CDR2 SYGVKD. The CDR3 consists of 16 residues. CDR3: CAISGGPMGQTSPLHF. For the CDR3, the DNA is TGTGCCATCAGTGGCGGACCTATGGGACAGACCTCACCCCTCCACTTT.

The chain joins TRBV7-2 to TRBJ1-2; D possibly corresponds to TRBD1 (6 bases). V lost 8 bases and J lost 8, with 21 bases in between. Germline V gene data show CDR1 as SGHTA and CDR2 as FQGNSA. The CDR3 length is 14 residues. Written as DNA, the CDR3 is TGTGCCAGCCTAGGCCCGTCCGGGACACGGGGCTACACCTTC. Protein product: CASLGPSGTRGYTF.

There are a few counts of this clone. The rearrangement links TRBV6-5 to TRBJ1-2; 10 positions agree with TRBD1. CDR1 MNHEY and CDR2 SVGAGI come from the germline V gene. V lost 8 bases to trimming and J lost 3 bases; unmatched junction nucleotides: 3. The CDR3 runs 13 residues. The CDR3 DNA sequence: TGTGCCAGCGGGGACAGGGGTGACTATGGCTACACCTTC. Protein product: CASGDRGDYGYTF.

The CDR3 DNA sequence: TGTGCTAGTGGTTCCCGTGGTGCCCCAGCGGGAGAGCTCTGCTCCTACAATGAGCAGTTCTTC. This sequence encodes CASGSRGAPAGELCSYNEQFF. The V and J genes are TRBV12-5 and TRBJ2-1, with 8 bases aligning to TRBD2. Per the germline V gene, CDR1 is LGHNT and CDR2 is FRNRAP. This CDR3 is built from 21 residues. With 4 bases clipped from V and 0 bases from J, the junction kept 20 bases outside the gene matches.

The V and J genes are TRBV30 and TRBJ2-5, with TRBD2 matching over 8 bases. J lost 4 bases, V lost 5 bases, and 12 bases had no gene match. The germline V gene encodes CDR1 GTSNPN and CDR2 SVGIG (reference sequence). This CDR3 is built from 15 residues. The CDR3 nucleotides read TGTGCCTGGGGGGCCCGGGGGGGCGCGGGAGAGACCCAGTACTTC. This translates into CAWGARGGAGETQYF.

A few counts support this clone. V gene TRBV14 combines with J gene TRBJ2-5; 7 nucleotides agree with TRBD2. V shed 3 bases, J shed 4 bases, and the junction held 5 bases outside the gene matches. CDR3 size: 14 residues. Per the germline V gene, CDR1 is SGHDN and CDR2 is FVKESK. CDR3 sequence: CASSQAGAGETQYF. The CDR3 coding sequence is TGTGCCAGCAGCCAGGCGGGAGCGGGAGAGACCCAGTACTTC. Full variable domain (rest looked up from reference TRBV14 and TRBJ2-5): EAGVTQFPSHSVIEKGQTVTLRCDPISGHDNLYWYRRVMGKEIKFLLHFVKESKQDESGMPNNRFLAERTGGTYSTLKVQPAELEDSGVYFCASSQAGAGETQYFGPGTRLLVL.

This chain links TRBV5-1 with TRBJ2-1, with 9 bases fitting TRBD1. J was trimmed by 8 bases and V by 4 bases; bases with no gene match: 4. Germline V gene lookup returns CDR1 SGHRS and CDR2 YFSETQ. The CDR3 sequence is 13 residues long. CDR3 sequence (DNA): TGCGCCAGCAGCCGCGGGACAGGGTATGAGCAGTTCTTC. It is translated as CASSRGTGYEQFF. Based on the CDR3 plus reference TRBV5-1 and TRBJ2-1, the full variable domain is KAGVTQTPRYLIKTRGQQVTLSCSPISGHRSVSWYQQTPGQGLQFLFEYFSETQRNKGNFPGRFSGRQFSNSRSEMNVSTLELGDSALYLCASSRGTGYEQFFGPGTRLTVL.

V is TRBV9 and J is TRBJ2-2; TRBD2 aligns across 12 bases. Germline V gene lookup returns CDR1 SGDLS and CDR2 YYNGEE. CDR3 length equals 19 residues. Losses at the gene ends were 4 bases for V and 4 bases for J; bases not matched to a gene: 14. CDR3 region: CASSSRPASGRASTGELFF. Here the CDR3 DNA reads TGTGCCAGCAGCTCTCGGCCCGCTAGCGGGAGGGCGAGCACCGGGGAGCTGTTTTTT.

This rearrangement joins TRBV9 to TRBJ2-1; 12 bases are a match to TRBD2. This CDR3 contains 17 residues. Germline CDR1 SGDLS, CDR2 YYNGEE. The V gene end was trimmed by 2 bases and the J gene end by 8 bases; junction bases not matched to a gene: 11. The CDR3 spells CASSVSRLAGDRDEQFF. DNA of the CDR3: TGTGCCAGCAGCGTGTCCAGACTAGCGGGAGATCGCGATGAGCAGTTCTTC.

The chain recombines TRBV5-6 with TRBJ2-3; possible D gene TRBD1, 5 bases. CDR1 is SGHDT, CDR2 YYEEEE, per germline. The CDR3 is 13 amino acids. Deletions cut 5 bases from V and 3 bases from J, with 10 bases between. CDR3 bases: TGTGCCAGCAGATTAGGACAAACAGATACGCAGTATTTT. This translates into CASRLGQTDTQYF. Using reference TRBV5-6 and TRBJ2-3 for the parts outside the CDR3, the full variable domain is DAGVTQSPTHLIKTRGQQVTLRCSPKSGHDTVSWYQQALGQGPQFIFQYYEEEERQRGNFPDRFSGHQFPNYSSELNVNALLLGDSALYLCASRLGQTDTQYFGPGTRLTVL.

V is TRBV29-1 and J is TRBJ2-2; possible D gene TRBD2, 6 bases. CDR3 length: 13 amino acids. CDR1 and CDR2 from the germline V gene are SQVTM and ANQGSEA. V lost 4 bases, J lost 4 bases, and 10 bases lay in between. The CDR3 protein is CSVGRESTGELFF. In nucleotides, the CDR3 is TGCAGCGTTGGACGGGAGAGCACCGGGGAGCTGTTTTTT.

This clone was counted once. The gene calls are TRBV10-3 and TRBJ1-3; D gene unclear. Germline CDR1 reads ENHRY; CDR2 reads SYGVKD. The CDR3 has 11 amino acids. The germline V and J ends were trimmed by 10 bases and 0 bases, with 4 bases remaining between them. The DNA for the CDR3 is TGTGCCACCCACTCTGGAAACACCATATATTTT. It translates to CATHSGNTIYF.

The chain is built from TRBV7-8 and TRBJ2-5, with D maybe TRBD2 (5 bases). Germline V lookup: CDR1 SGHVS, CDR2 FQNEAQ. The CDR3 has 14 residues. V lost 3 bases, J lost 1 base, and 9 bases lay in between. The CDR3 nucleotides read TGTGCCAGCAGCTTGTATCGGGGCCAAGAGACCCAGTACTTC. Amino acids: CASSLYRGQETQYF.

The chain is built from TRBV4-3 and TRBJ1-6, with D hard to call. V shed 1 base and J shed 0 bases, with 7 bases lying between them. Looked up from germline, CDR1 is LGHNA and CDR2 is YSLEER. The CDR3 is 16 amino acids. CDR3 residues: CASSQVSSSYNSPLHF. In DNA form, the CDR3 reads TGCGCCAGCAGCCAAGTTTCCAGCTCCTATAATTCACCCCTCCACTTT.

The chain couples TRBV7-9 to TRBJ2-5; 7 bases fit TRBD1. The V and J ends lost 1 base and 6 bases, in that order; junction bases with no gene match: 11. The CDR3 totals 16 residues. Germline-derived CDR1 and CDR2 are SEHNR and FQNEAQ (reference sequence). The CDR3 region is CASSLGQGGQQKTQYF. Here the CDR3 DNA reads TGTGCCAGCAGCTTAGGTCAAGGGGGACAGCAAAAGACCCAGTACTTC.